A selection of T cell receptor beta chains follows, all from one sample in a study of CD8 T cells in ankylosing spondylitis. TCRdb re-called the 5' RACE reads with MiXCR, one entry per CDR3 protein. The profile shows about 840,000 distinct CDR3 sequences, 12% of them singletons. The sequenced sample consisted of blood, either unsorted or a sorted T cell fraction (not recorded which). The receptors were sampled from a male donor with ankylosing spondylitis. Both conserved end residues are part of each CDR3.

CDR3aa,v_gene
CASSDDSEYYGYTF,TRBV6-1
CASSLGSPSGGLGTQYF,TRBV11-2
CASSRGTSGASSYEQYF,TRBV18
CASRRLAGGFEQYF,TRBV12-3/TRBV12-4
CSASDRSSYEQYF,TRBV20-1
CSAAPSGGWNEQFF,TRBV20-1
CASKLRAGTSSYEQYF,TRBV6-1
CASSPFEAGVTYEQYF,TRBV18
CSARRTGSNTGELFF,TRBV20-1
CASSQEGRGELFF,TRBV4-3
CASTRGFPPYGYTF,TRBV27
CASSQDPSREAFF,TRBV14
CAISEFLTGNEAGANVLTF,TRBV10-3
CASSPGRGNQPQHF,TRBV27
CASSRTGLEQFF,TRBV3-1
CASTRTGGRQPQHF,TRBV7-2
CSAGGAENYGYTF,TRBV29-1
CASSPGNSGRYEQYF,TRBV18
CASSQDRIITEQYF,TRBV4-3
CAISAAEETQYF,TRBV10-3
CVYSMAGKDTQYF,TRBV4-3
CSAPSSGTTDTQYF,TRBV20-1
CASGDRGRETQYF,TRBV5-6
CASSPSSGYYEQYF,TRBV18
CASSYQGASYNEQFF,TRBV6-5
CAISARGATSYEQYF,TRBV10-3
CASSRDLAGELFF,TRBV27
CAGRRYNEQFF,TRBV7-2
CASSQGTSGGIPTQYF,TRBV4-2
CASSPPIGYPSYETQYF,TRBV18
CSARPDSADTQYF,TRBV20-1
CASSQPTDRGQGPQHF,TRBV4-1
CASSLVLSEGYTF,TRBV7-2
CSARDPITAGETQYF,TRBV20-1
CASSYSNRLQTQYF,TRBV6-2/TRBV6-3
CASSLRFLEDEAFF,TRBV5-1
CASSVGGAGNNEQFF,TRBV9
CAISESEQGVPFNEKLFF,TRBV10-3
CASSELGKLGVKGYTF,TRBV25-1
CSASIDSGTYGYTF,TRBV20-1
CSAQTRGETQYF,TRBV20-1
CASTRDNEQFF,TRBV21-1
CASSSSSGRDTDTQYF,TRBV5-1
CAIRAFAGSGNTIYF,TRBV10-3
CASTQVENTGELFF,TRBV6-1